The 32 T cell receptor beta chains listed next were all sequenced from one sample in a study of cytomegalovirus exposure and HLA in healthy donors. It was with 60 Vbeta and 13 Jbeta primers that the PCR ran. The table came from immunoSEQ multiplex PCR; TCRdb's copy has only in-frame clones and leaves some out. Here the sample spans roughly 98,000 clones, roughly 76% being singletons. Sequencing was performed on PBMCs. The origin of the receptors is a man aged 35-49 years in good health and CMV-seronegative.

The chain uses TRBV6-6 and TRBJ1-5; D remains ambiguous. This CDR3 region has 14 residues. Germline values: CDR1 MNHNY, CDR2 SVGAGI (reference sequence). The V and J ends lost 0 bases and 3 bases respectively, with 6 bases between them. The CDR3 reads CASSYSLVNQPQHF. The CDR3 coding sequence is TGTGCCAGCAGTTACTCACTGGTCAATCAGCCCCAGCATTTT.

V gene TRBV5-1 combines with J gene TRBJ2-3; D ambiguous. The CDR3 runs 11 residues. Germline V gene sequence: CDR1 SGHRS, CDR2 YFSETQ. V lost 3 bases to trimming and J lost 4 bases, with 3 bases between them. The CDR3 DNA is TGCGCCAGCAGCTCTTCAGATACGCAGTATTTT. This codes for CASSSSDTQYF.

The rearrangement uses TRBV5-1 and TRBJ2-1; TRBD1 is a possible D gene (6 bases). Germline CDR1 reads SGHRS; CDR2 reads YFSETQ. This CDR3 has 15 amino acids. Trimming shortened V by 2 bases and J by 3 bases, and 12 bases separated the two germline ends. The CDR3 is CASSFPWGHYNEQFF. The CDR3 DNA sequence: TGCGCCAGCAGCTTCCCCTGGGGACACTACAATGAGCAGTTCTTC.

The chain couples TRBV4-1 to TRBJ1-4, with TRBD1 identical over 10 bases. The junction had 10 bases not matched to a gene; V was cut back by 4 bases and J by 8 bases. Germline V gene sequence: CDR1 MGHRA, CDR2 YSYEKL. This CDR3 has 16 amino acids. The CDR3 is CASSPPRQGAREKLFF. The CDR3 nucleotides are TGCGCCAGCAGCCCACCCCGACAGGGGGCGCGAGAAAAACTGTTTTTT.

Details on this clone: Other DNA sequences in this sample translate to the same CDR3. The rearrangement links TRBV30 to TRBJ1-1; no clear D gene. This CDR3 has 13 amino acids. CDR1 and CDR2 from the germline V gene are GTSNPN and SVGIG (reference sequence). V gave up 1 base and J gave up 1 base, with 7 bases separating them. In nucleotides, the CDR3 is TGTGCCTGGAGTGGTGGAGGGAACACTGAAGCTTTCTTT. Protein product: CAWSGGGNTEAFF.

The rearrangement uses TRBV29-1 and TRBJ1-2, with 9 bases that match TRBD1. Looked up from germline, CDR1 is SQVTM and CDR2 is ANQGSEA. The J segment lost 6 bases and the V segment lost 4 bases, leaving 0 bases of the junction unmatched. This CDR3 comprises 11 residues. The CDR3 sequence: CSVGQGDGYTF. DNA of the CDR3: TGCAGCGTTGGACAGGGGGATGGCTACACCTTC. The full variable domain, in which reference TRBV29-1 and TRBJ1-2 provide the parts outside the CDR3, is SAVISQKPSRDICQRGTSLTIQCQVDSQVTMMFWYRQQPGQSLTLIATANQGSEATYESGFVIDKFPISRPNLTFSTLTVSNMSPEDSSIYLCSVGQGDGYTFGSGTRLTVV.

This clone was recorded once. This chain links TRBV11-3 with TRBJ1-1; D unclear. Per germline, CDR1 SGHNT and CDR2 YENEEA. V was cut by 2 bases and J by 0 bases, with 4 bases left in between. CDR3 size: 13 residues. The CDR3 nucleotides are TGTGCCAGCAGCTTATACATGAACACTGAAGCTTTCTTT. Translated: CASSLYMNTEAFF.

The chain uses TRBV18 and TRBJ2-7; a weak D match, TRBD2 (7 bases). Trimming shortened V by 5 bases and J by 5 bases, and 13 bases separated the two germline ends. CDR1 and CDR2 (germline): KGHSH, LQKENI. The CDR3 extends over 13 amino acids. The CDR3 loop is CASSNGGLDEQYF. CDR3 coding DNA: TGTGCCAGCTCAAACGGGGGGCTCGACGAGCAGTACTTC.

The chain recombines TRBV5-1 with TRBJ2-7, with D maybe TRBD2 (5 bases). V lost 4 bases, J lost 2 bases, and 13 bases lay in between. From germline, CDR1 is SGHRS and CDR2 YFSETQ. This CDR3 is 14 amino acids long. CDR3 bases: TGCGCCAGCAGCGGCCGGGGTGTAGCCTACGAGCAGTACTTC. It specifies CASSGRGVAYEQYF.

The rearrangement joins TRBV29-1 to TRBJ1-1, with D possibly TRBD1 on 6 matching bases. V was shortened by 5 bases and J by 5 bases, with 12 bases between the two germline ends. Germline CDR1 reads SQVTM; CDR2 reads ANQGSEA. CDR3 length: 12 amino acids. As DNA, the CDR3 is TGCAGCGTTTACAGGGATCGGACTGAAGCTTTCTTT. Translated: CSVYRDRTEAFF.

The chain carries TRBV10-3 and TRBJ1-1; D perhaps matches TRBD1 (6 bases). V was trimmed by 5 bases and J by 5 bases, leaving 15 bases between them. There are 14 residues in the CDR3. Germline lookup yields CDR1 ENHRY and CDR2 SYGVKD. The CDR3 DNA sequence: TGTGCCATCAGTAGATCAGGGGAAGAAACTGAAGCTTTCTTT. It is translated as CAISRSGEETEAFF.

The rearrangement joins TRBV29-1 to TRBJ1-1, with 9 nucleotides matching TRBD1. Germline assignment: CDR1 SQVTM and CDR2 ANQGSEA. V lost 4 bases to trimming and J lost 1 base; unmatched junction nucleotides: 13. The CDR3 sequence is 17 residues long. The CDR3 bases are TGCAGCGTTGCTGGTCTAGTCACAGGGGGCTGGAACACTGAAGCTTTCTTT. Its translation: CSVAGLVTGGWNTEAFF.

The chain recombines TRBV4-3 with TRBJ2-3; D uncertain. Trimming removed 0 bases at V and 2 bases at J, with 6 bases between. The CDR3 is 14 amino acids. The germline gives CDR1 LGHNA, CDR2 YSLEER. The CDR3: CASSQDLFTDTQYF. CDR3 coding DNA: TGCGCCAGCAGCCAAGATCTTTTCACAGATACGCAGTATTTT.

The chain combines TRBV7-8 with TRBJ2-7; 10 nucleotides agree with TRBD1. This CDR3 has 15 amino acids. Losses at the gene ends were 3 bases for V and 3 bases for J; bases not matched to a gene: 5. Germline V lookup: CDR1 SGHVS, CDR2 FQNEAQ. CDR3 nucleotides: TGTGCCAGCAGCTTCGACAGGGGGCCTAACTACGAGCAGTACTTC. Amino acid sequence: CASSFDRGPNYEQYF.

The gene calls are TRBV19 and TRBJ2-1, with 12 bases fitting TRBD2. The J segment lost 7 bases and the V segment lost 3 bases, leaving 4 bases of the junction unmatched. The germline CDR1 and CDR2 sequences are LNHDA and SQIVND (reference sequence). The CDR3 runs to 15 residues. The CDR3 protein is CASSILAGGKNEQFF. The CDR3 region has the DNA TGTGCCAGTAGTATTCTAGCGGGGGGGAAAAATGAGCAGTTCTTC.

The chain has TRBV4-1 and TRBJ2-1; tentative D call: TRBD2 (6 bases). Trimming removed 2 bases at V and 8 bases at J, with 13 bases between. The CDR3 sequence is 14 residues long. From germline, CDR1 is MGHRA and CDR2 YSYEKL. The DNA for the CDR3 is TGCGCCAGCAGCCAAAACCCTAGCGTCCATGAGCAGTTCTTC. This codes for CASSQNPSVHEQFF.

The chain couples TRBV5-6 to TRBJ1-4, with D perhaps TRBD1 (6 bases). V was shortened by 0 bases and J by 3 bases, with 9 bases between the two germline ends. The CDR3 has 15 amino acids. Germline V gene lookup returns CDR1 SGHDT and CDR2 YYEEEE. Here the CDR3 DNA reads TGTGCCAGCAGCTTGGTGGGGGCCCCTAATGAAAAACTGTTTTTT. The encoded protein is CASSLVGAPNEKLFF.

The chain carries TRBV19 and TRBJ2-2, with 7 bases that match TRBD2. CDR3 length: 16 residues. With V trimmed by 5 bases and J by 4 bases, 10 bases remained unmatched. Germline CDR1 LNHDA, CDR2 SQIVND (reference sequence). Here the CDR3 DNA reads TGTGCCAGTAGTTGGTACGGGAGGAGTGTCACCGGGGAGCTGTTTTTT. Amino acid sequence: CASSWYGRSVTGELFF.

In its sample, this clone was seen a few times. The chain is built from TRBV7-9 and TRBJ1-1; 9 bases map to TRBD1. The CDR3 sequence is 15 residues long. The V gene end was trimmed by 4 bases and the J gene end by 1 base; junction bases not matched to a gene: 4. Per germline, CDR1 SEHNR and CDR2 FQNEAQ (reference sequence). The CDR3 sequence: CASSYVDRGNTEAFF. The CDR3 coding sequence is TGTGCCAGCAGCTACGTGGACAGGGGGAACACTGAAGCTTTCTTT.

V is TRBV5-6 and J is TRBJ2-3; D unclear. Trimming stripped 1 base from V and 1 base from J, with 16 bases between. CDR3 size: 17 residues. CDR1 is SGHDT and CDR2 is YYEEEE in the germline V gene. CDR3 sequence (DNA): TGTGCCAGCAGCTTGATAGACTCCGGTCCGGGCACAGATACGCAGTATTTT. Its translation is CASSLIDSGPGTDTQYF.

The CDR3 DNA sequence: TGCAGCGTTCGTGGAAGCGCAGATACGCAGTATTTT. As protein: CSVRGSADTQYF. V is TRBV29-1 and J is TRBJ2-3; no definite D call. The V gene lost 5 bases and the J gene lost 4 bases, with 10 bases spanning the gap. This CDR3 has 12 amino acids. The germline V gene encodes CDR1 SQVTM and CDR2 ANQGSEA.

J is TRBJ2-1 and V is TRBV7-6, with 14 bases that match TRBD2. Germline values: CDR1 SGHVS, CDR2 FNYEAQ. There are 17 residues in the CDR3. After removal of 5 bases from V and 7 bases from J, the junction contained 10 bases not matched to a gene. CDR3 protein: CASSPGGLAGAGNEQFF. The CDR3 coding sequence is TGTGCCAGCAGCCCTGGGGGACTAGCGGGGGCGGGGAATGAGCAGTTCTTC.

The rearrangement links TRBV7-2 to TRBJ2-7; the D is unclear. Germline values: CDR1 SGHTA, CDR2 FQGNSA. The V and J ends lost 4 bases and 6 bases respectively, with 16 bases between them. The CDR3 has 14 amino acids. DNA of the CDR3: TGTGCCAGCAGCTATCAGGCCCTGGCACCCGAGCAGTACTTC. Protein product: CASSYQALAPEQYF. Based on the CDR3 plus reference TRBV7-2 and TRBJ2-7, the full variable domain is GAGVSQSPSNKVTEKGKDVELRCDPISGHTALYWYRQSLGQGLEFLIYFQGNSAPDKSGLPSDRFSAERTGGSVSTLTIQRTQQEDSAVYLCASSYQALAPEQYFGPGTRLTVT.

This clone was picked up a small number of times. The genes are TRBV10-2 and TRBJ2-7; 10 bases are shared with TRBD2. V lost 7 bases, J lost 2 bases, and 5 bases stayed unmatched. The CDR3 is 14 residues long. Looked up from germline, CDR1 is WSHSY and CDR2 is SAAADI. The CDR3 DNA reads TGCGCCAGCAAGCAGCGGGAGGGCACCTACGAGCAGTACTTC. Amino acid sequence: CASKQREGTYEQYF.

Written as DNA, the CDR3 is TGTGCCAGCAGTTTTGAGAGGAGCTCCTATAATTCACCCCTCCACTTT. It codes for CASSFERSSYNSPLHF. This chain joins TRBV27 and TRBJ1-6, with D unresolved. CDR1 and CDR2 (germline): MNHEY, SMNVEV (reference sequence). Trimming took off 3 bases at V and 0 bases at J, with 9 bases between the two ends. This CDR3 is 16 amino acids long.

CDR3 DNA sequence: TGTGCCAGCAGTACTAGCGGGGGGGGATACGAGCAGTACTTC. Its translation: CASSTSGGGYEQYF. This chain links TRBV6-6 with TRBJ2-7, with 13 positions matching TRBD2. The CDR3 contains 14 residues. Germline-derived CDR1 and CDR2 are MNHNY and SVGAGI (reference sequence). With V trimmed by 5 bases and J by 4 bases, 2 bases remained unmatched.

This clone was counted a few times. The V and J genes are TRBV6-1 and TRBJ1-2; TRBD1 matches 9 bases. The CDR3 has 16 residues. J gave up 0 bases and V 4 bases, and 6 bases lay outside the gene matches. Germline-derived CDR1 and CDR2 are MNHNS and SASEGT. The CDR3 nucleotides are TGTGCCAGCAGTGGCCGGGACAGGGTTACTAACTATGGCTACACCTTC. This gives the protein CASSGRDRVTNYGYTF.

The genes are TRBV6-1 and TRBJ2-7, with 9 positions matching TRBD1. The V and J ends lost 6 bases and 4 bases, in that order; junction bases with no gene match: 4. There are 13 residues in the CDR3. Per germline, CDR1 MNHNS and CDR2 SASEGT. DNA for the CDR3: TGTGCCAGCAGGCGACAGGGGGAATACGAGCAGTACTTC. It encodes CASRRQGEYEQYF.

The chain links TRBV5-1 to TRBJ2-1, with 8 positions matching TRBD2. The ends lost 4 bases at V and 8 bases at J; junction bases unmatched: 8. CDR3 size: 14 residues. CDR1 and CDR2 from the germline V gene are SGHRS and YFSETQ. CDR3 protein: CASSLGTSFDEQFF. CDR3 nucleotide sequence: TGCGCCAGCAGCCTAGGGACTAGTTTTGATGAGCAGTTCTTC.

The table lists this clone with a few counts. The CDR3 DNA reads TGTGCCAGCAGCTTAGTCAGGGGCCGGAACAATGAGCAGTTCTTC. It translates to CASSLVRGRNNEQFF. The chain couples TRBV5-4 to TRBJ2-1; possibly TRBD1 for D (6 bases). CDR3 size: 15 residues. The V end was cut by 2 bases, the J end by 5 bases, with 14 bases between. The V gene's germline CDR1 is SGHNT and CDR2 YYREEE (reference sequence).

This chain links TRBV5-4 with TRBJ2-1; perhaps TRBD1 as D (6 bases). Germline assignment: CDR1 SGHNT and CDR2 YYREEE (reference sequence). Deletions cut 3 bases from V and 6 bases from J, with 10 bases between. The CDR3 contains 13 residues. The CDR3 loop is CASSSTGFNEQFF. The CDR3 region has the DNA TGTGCCAGCAGCTCCACAGGGTTCAATGAGCAGTTCTTC. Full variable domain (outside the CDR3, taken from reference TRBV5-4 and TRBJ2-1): ETGVTQSPTHLIKTRGQQVTLRCSSQSGHNTVSWYQQALGQGPQFIFQYYREEENGRGNFPPRFSGLQFPNYSSELNVNALELDDSALYLCASSSTGFNEQFFGPGTRLTVL.

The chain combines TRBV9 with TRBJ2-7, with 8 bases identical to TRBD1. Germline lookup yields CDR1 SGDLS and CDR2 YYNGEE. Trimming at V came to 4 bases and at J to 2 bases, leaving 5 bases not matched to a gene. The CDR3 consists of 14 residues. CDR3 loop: CASSPDRAAYEQYF. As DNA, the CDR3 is TGTGCCAGCAGCCCGGACAGGGCGGCCTACGAGCAGTACTTC.